These 10 T cell receptor beta chains were sequenced from one sample in a study of T cell responses to AZD1222 COVID-19 vaccine. This table comes from immunoSEQ multiplex PCR, and its TCRdb copy is limited to in-frame clones, with some not included. This table has about 97,000 clones, about 88% appearing once. The specimen was peripheral blood, collected on day 0 of AZD1222 vaccination. These receptors were obtained from an adult in good health.

V and J are TRBV5-8 and TRBJ1-6; no clear D. Germline values: CDR1 SGHTS, CDR2 YDEGEE. V lost 0 bases to trimming and J lost 4 bases, with 5 bases between them. The CDR3 covers 14 residues. DNA of the CDR3: TGTGCCAGCAGCTTGGCGGGTTATAATTCACCCCTCCACTTT. Translated: CASSLAGYNSPLHF.

This rearrangement joins TRBV7-3 to TRBJ2-3; 10 bases match TRBD2. The V gene's germline CDR1 is SGHTA and CDR2 FQGTGA. The CDR3 runs to 16 residues. The trim removed 5 bases at V and 6 bases at J, leaving 11 bases unmatched. CDR3 bases: TGTGCCAGCAGCGTCTCCCCCCTAGCGGGAGCCGATACGCAGTATTTT. Its translation: CASSVSPLAGADTQYF.

This clone was detected once. This rearrangement joins TRBV28 to TRBJ1-3; perhaps TRBD1 as D (5 bases). The CDR3 covers 15 residues. The V gene lost 6 bases and the J gene lost 0 bases, with 12 bases spanning the gap. CDR1 and CDR2 from the germline V gene are MDHEN and SYDVKM. The CDR3 nucleotides read TGTGCCAGCAGAACCCCAGGGACCTCTGGAAACACCATATATTTT. Protein product: CASRTPGTSGNTIYF.

The rearrangement uses TRBV19 and TRBJ1-5; possible D gene TRBD1, 6 bases. Germline-derived CDR1 and CDR2 are LNHDA and SQIVND (reference sequence). V gave up 4 bases and J gave up 7 bases, with 20 bases separating them. The CDR3 is 16 amino acids. The CDR3 spells CASSTSGTSRVQPQHF. CDR3 bases: TGTGCCAGTAGTACTTCCGGGACATCGAGGGTGCAGCCCCAGCATTTT.

The chain is built from TRBV6-5 and TRBJ1-6, with TRBD1 as a possible D gene (5 bases). The CDR3 is 14 amino acids. V lost 6 bases to trimming and J lost 7 bases, with 13 bases between them. Germline CDR1 and CDR2: MNHEY and SVGAGI. The CDR3 DNA follows: TGTGCCAGCAGACATAGACAGCCAAATTCACCCCTCCACTTT. Protein: CASRHRQPNSPLHF.

The chain uses TRBV28 and TRBJ2-1; D might be TRBD2 (5 bases). CDR1 MDHEN and CDR2 SYDVKM come from the germline V gene. CDR3 length equals 14 residues. V lost 6 bases and J lost 15, with 24 bases in between. CDR3 loop: CASRTRGSPHPTFF. The CDR3 DNA follows: TGTGCCAGCAGGACCCGAGGGAGTCCCCACCCCACGTTCTTC. Full variable domain (rest looked up from reference TRBV28 and TRBJ2-1): DVKVTQSSRYLVKRTGEKVFLECVQDMDHENMFWYRQDPGLGLRLIYFSYDVKMKEKGDIPEGYSVSREKKERFSLILESASTNQTSMYLCASRTRGSPHPTFFGPGTRLTVL.

V is TRBV30 and J is TRBJ2-2; 11 nucleotides agree with TRBD1. J was trimmed by 7 bases and V by 4 bases; bases with no gene match: 5. Germline loops: CDR1 GTSNPN, CDR2 SVGIG (reference sequence). The CDR3 covers 14 residues. The CDR3 is CAWIRDRGNGELFF. The CDR3 coding sequence is TGTGCCTGGATACGGGACAGGGGGAACGGGGAGCTGTTTTTT. Together with reference TRBV30 and TRBJ2-2, the CDR3 gives the full variable domain: SQTIHQWPATLVQPVGSPLSLECTVEGTSNPNLYWYRQAAGRGLQLLFYSVGIGQISSEVPQNLSASRPQDRQFILSSKKLLLSDSGFYLCAWIRDRGNGELFFGEGSRLTVL.

The rearrangement links TRBV9 to TRBJ1-4, with D possibly TRBD1 on 5 matching bases. The ends were cut back, 0 bases at V and 2 bases at J, with 5 bases in the middle. The CDR3 runs to 14 residues. CDR1 and CDR2 (germline): SGDLS, YYNGEE. The CDR3 is CASSVEGTNEKLFF. CDR3 bases: TGTGCCAGCAGCGTAGAGGGGACTAATGAAAAACTGTTTTTT. The full variable domain, rest sourced from reference TRBV9 and TRBJ1-4, is DSGVTQTPKHLITATGQRVTLRCSPRSGDLSVYWYQQSLDQGLQFLIQYYNGEERAKGNILERFSAQQFPDLHSELNLSSLELGDSALYFCASSVEGTNEKLFFGSGTQLSVL.

V is TRBV6-6 and J is TRBJ2-7; D unclear. Germline V lookup: CDR1 MNHNY, CDR2 SVGAGI (reference sequence). CDR3 length: 13 residues. V lost 2 bases and J 3 bases, leaving 8 bases between the germline ends. The CDR3 bases are TGTGCCAGCAGTTACGGTGTAGGCTACGAGCAGTACTTC. It is translated as CASSYGVGYEQYF.

This clone was seen a few times. The gene calls are TRBV5-1 and TRBJ1-2; no clear D. V was trimmed by 0 bases and J by 3 bases, leaving 9 bases between them. Germline-derived CDR1 and CDR2 are SGHRS and YFSETQ. The CDR3 consists of 14 residues. CDR3 in DNA: TGCGCCAGCAGCTTGGCACCGACGGACTATGGCTACACCTTC. Protein: CASSLAPTDYGYTF. Complete variable domain (other parts from reference TRBV5-1 and TRBJ1-2): KAGVTQTPRYLIKTRGQQVTLSCSPISGHRSVSWYQQTPGQGLQFLFEYFSETQRNKGNFPGRFSGRQFSNSRSEMNVSTLELGDSALYLCASSLAPTDYGYTFGSGTRLTVV.